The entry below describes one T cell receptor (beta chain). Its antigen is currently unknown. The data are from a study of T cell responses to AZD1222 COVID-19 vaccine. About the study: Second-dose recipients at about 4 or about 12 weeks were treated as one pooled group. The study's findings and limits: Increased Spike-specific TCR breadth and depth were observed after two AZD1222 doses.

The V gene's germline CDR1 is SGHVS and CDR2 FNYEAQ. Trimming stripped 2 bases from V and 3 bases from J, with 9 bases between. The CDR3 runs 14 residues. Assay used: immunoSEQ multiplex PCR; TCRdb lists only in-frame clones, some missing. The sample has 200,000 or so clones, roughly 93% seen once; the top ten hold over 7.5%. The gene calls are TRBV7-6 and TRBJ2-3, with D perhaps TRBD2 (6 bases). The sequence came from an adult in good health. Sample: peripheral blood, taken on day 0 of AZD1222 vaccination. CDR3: CASSLRGRTDTQYF. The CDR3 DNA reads TGTGCCAGCAGCTTACGGGGGAGGACAGATACGCAGTATTTT. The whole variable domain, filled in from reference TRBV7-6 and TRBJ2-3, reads GAGVSQSPRYKVTKRGQDVALRCDPISGHVSLYWYRQALGQGPEFLTYFNYEAQQDKSGLPNDRFSAERPEGSISTLTIQRTEQRDSAMYRCASSLRGRTDTQYFGPGTRLTVL.